Given below is one T cell receptor (beta chain) in context. Seattle researchers signed up patients amid active infection and tracked them longitudinally. The data belong to a study of blood T cell repertoires in COVID-19. Repertoires were generated with immunoSEQ multiplex PCR, while TCRdb's copy carries only in-frame clones and drops some. The sample records a few hundred thousand clones, about nine tenths being singletons. This CDR3 region has 15 residues. V shed 6 bases, J shed 5 bases, and the junction held 7 bases outside the gene matches. The germline CDR1 and CDR2 sequences are SEHNR and FQNEAQ (reference sequence).

J is TRBJ1-4 and V is TRBV7-9; 9 bases agree with TRBD1. This receptor was obtained from a woman in her fifties or sixties with COVID-19, enrolled during active disease. Sequencing input: peripheral blood. In nucleotides, the CDR3 is TGTGCCAGCAGATCCCTGGGACAGGGAAATGAAAAACTGTTTTTT. Translation gives CASRSLGQGNEKLFF. Full variable domain (rest looked up from reference TRBV7-9 and TRBJ1-4): DTGVSQNPRHKITKRGQNVTFRCDPISEHNRLYWYRQTLGQGPEFLTYFQNEAQLEKSRLLSDRFSAERPKGSFSTLEIQRTEQGDSAMYLCASRSLGQGNEKLFFGSGTQLSVL.